This T cell receptor beta chain was identified during a study of blood T cells in healthy people across ages. Study-wide points: The recorded TCR beta diversity per million T cells decreased in a roughly linear manner with age.

Then a second PCR, running roughly 7 to 11 cycles, was carried out with a sample-barcoded 5' primer and a J-beta primer mix. MiXCR was run by TCRdb on the 5' RACE reads, yielding one entry per CDR3 protein. The sample lists 910,000 or so distinct CDR3 sequences; 51% were seen once. About this clonotype itself: The antigen remains unidentified.

The CDR3 spans 15 residues. Trimming cost V 1 base and J 3 bases; bases outside gene matches: 4. The germline V gene has CDR1 SGHRS and CDR2 YFSETQ. Isolation yielded PBMCs, at least 6.5 million per sample, in every case. With each sample, at least 5 micrograms of total RNA were extracted. The gene calls are TRBV5-1 and TRBJ2-5; 9 nucleotides match TRBD1. Sample: blood. The receptor was isolated from a woman aged 55-70 years in good health. In DNA form, the CDR3 reads TGCGCCAGCAGCTTGAGAGGGGACAGGGAAGAGACCCAGTACTTC. This codes for CASSLRGDREETQYF.